The source of this TCR beta chain is a study of vaccination and CD4 T cells after COVID-19. Documented treatment: roughly 10-day PBMC culture with coronavirus spike peptide pools or control peptides (ViraFEST assay). Half of the medium was exchanged for fresh IL-2 medium, first on day 3 and then on day 7. V gave up 7 bases and J gave up 2 bases, with 12 bases separating them. Per germline, CDR1 LNHDA and CDR2 SQIVND (reference sequence). This CDR3 spans 15 amino acids. With the Oncomine TCR Beta short-read assay, DNA from cultured CD4+ T cells was sequenced. One entry per CDR3 protein, called by TCRdb with MiXCR from the PCR reads. The sample includes approximately 18,000 distinct CDR3 sequences, about three fifths seen only once; the top ten take roughly a tenth. This clonotype was seen more than once but under ten times. What it recognizes is unknown.

The receptor comes from a human donor who had recovered from COVID-19. Sequencing input: CD4+ T cells from blood, cultured in vitro. The J gene is TRBJ1-6, the V gene TRBV19; possible D gene TRBD1, 6 bases. This CDR3 is CASTTGLPYNSPLHF. In nucleotides, the CDR3 is TGTGCCAGTACGACAGGACTGCCCTATAATTCACCCCTCCACTTT.